The count of the clone carrying this T cell receptor beta chain is one. The target antigen is unknown. The sample is drawn from a study of STAT3 mutations in large granular lymphocyte leukemia. Study-level results: At least one immunodominant TCR beta clonotype appeared in every T-cell large granular lymphocyte leukemia patient. In some patients, a small highly pathogenic clone possibly went undetected.

The assay was immunoSEQ multiplex PCR, and TCRdb's table has in-frame clones only and misses some. The data show 2,000 to 3,000 clones, more than 80% seen once. Trimming shortened V by 4 bases and J by 0 bases, and 15 bases separated the two germline ends. In germline, CDR1 is SGHNT, CDR2 YYREEE (reference sequence). The CDR3 extends over 16 amino acids. The V and J genes are TRBV5-4 and TRBJ2-3, with a tentative D call TRBD1 (7 bases). The specimen sequenced was peripheral blood mononuclear cells. This receptor was identified in a woman in her 70s with T-cell large granular lymphocyte leukemia. Some clones in this sample may be carry-over from other donors' samples. CDR3 coding DNA: TGTGCCAGCAGCCCGGGGGACAGTCCTAGCACAGATACGCAGTATTTT. It encodes CASSPGDSPSTDTQYF.